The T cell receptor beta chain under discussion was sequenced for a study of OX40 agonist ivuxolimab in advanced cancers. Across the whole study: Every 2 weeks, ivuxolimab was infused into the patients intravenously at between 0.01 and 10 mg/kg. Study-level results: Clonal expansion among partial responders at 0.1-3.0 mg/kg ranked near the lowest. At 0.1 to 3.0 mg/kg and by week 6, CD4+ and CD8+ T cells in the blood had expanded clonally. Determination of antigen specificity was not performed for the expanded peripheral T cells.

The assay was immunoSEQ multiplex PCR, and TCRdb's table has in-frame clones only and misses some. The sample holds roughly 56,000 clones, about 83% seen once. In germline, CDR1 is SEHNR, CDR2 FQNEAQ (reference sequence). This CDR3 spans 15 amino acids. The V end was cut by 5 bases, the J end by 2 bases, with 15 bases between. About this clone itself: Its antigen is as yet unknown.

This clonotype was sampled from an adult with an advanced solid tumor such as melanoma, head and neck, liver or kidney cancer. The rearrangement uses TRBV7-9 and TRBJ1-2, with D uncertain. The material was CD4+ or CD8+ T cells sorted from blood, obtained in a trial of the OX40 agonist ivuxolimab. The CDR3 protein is CASSPFSISNYGYTF. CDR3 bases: TGTGCCAGCAGCCCCTTTAGCATCTCGAACTATGGCTACACCTTC.